These 5 T cell receptor beta chains were sequenced from one sample in a study of control samples from healthy donors and cancer patients. The assay was immunoSEQ multiplex PCR, and TCRdb's table has in-frame clones only and misses some. The profile covers under 70,000 clones, with about 96% appearing a single time and 1.1% taken by the ten largest. The sequencing input was blood. The receptors stem from a woman under 30 in good health.

DNA of the CDR3: TGTGCCAGCAAAAGTATCTCCTCATCCTACAATGAGCAGTTCTTC. It is translated as CASKSISSSYNEQFF. The chain combines TRBV11-2 with TRBJ2-1, with D hard to call. The germline CDR1 and CDR2 sequences are SGHAT and FQNNGV. With 7 bases removed from V and 1 base from J, the gap between germline ends came to 14 bases. This CDR3 is built from 15 residues.

The V call is TRBV5-4, the J call TRBJ1-4; 7 bases line up with TRBD1. V lost 4 bases to trimming and J lost 7 bases; unmatched junction nucleotides: 10. Germline CDR1 is SGHNT and CDR2 is YYREEE (reference sequence). There are 15 residues in the CDR3. The CDR3 DNA reads as TGTGCCAGCAGCGTGAAGACAGGGATTACTGAAAAACTGTTTTTT. Its protein product is CASSVKTGITEKLFF.

This clone occurred once. The chain joins TRBV10-2 to TRBJ1-4; 9 bases match TRBD1. The CDR3 totals 14 residues. Trimming at V came to 4 bases and at J to 8 bases, leaving 5 bases not matched to a gene. CDR1 is WSHSY and CDR2 is SAAADI in the germline V gene. CDR3 protein: CASSAGQGREKLFF. CDR3 nucleotide sequence: TGCGCCAGCAGTGCGGGACAGGGACGCGAAAAACTGTTTTTT.

The J gene is TRBJ2-3, the V gene TRBV30; 14 bases fit TRBD2. The CDR3 length is 13 residues. The germline V gene encodes CDR1 GTSNPN and CDR2 SVGIG (reference sequence). V dropped 5 bases and J dropped 6; count of bases not matched to a gene: 1. The CDR3 DNA reads as TGTGCCTGGCGACTAGCGGGGGGGGATACGCAGTATTTT. Translation gives CAWRLAGGDTQYF.

This chain connects TRBV7-2 to TRBJ1-2; 7 bases agree with TRBD1. Germline assignment: CDR1 SGHTA and CDR2 FQGNSA. The CDR3 is made up of 13 amino acids. V shed 6 bases, J shed 4 bases, and the junction held 5 bases outside the gene matches. The CDR3 DNA sequence: TGTGCCAGCAGTTTAAACAGGGGCTATGGCTACACCTTC. It is translated as CASSLNRGYGYTF.